This is a list of T cell receptor beta chains from one sample in a study of post-analysis software for immune sequencing data. MiXCR, applied by TCRdb to the PCR reads, yields one record per CDR3 protein. The sample contains around 710,000 distinct CDR3 sequences, around 42% of which appear only once. Input material: blood. These receptors were obtained from a girl under 18 with multiple sclerosis. The CDR3 runs from the conserved cysteine through the conserved F or W. D genes are given only for firm matches. The size of a clone is reported for some rows only, either as once, few or many, or as a class for expanded clones.

size,D,V,length,J,CDR3,DNA
.,.,TRBV11-2,16,TRBJ2-4,CASSRLGTVPENIQYF,TGTGCCAGCAGTCGCCTAGGGACGGTCCCAGAAAACATTCAGTACTTC
.,TRBD1,TRBV29-1,11,TRBJ2-3,CSVTGGDTQYF,TGCAGCGTTACAGGGGGAGATACGCAGTATTTT
.,TRBD1,TRBV6-1,16,TRBJ1-2,CASSEAGTGLGYGYTF,TGTGCCAGCAGTGAAGCGGGGACAGGTCTAGGGTATGGCTACACCTTC
.,.,TRBV20-1,12,TRBJ1-5,CSARSRGQAQHF,TGCAGTGCTAGAAGTCGTGGCCAGGCCCAGCATTTT
.,TRBD2,TRBV5-1,15,TRBJ2-5,CASSSLLAEQETQYF,TGCGCCAGCAGCTCTTTACTAGCGGAGCAAGAGACCCAGTACTTC
few,TRBD2,TRBV12-3/TRBV12-4,13,TRBJ2-7,CASARLAGDEQYF,TGTGCCAGCGCCAGGCTAGCGGGAGACGAGCAGTACTTC
few,.,TRBV13,15,TRBJ1-1,CASTPGGDSNTEAFF,TGTGCCAGCACCCCCGGAGGGGATTCGAACACTGAAGCTTTCTTT
.,TRBD1,TRBV20-1,17,TRBJ2-1,CSASGTGKGSSYNEQFF,TGCAGTGCTTCTGGGACAGGGAAGGGCAGCTCCTACAATGAGCAGTTCTTC
.,.,TRBV6-1,16,TRBJ1-4,CASSLGVGVEGEKLFF,TGTGCCAGCAGCCTAGGCGTGGGGGTTGAGGGTGAAAAACTGTTTTTT
.,TRBD2,TRBV10-3,15,TRBJ2-1,CAISESTSGRIEQFF,TGTGCCATCAGTGAGTCTACTAGCGGGAGGATTGAGCAGTTCTTC
few,.,TRBV3-1,11,TRBJ2-1,CASSQWYEQFF,TGTGCCAGCAGCCAATGGTATGAGCAGTTCTTC
few,TRBD1,TRBV28,17,TRBJ2-6,CASKSGQGATGANVLTF,TGTGCCAGCAAATCGGGACAGGGGGCGACAGGGGCCAACGTCCTGACTTTC
few,.,TRBV6-1,15,TRBJ2-5,CASSDPPGLQETQYF,TGTGCCAGCAGTGACCCCCCGGGCCTCCAAGAGACCCAGTACTTC
.,.,TRBV29-1,11,TRBJ2-1,CTTTRDNEQFF,TGCACCACAACGAGGGACAATGAGCAGTTCTTC
.,.,TRBV9,17,TRBJ1-4,CASSVGDSSTTNEKLFF,TGTGCCAGCAGCGTAGGTGACAGTTCTACAACTAATGAAAAACTGTTTTTT
few,TRBD2,TRBV6-1,15,TRBJ2-7,CASSVVVAGRYEQYF,TGTGCCAGCAGTGTTGTGGTAGCGGGACGCTACGAGCAGTACTTC
.,TRBD1,TRBV5-1,14,TRBJ2-5,CASSWTGVGETQYF,TGCGCCAGCAGCTGGACAGGGGTTGGAGAGACCCAGTACTTC
few,TRBD1,TRBV7-9,15,TRBJ2-3,CASSLQGSASDTQYF,TGTGCCAGCAGCCTACAGGGGAGTGCCTCAGATACGCAGTATTTT
.,.,TRBV13,14,TRBJ1-1,CASSLAVENTEAFF,TGTGCCAGCAGCCTCGCCGTAGAGAACACTGAAGCTTTCTTT
few,.,TRBV29-1,15,TRBJ1-2,CSVPTMGGSTYGYTF,TGCAGCGTTCCTACCATGGGGGGCTCTACCTATGGCTACACCTTC
.,.,TRBV6-2/TRBV6-3,14,TRBJ1-2,CANRNPGTGYGYTF,TGTGCCAACAGAAACCCCGGGACTGGCTATGGCTACACCTTC
.,TRBD2,TRBV20-1,15,TRBJ2-3,CSAIRTSGRAGTQYF,TGCAGTGCTATACGGACTAGCGGGAGGGCAGGTACGCAGTATTTT
.,.,TRBV20-1,13,TRBJ2-1,CSGWEAENNEQFF,TGCAGTGGGTGGGAGGCTGAAAACAATGAGCAGTTCTTC
once,TRBD1,TRBV9,15,TRBJ1-2,CASSGKKGANYGYTF,TGTGCCAGCAGCGGAAAAAAGGGGGCCAACTATGGCTACACCTTC
.,.,TRBV6-4,13,TRBJ2-3,CASSDGNPSTQYF,TGTGCCAGCAGTGACGGTAACCCTAGTACGCAGTATTTT
few,TRBD2,TRBV20-1,14,TRBJ2-7,CSAVGLAGYYEQYF,TGCAGTGCTGTCGGACTAGCGGGGTACTACGAGCAGTACTTC
few,.,TRBV15,15,TRBJ2-1,CATSRANRGDNEQFF,TGTGCCACCAGCAGAGCGAATCGCGGGGACAATGAGCAGTTCTTC
.,.,TRBV7-3,13,TRBJ2-1,CASSLTWRDEQFF,TGTGCCAGCAGCTTAACGTGGCGAGATGAGCAGTTCTTC
few,.,TRBV5-1,15,TRBJ2-2,CASSPYVRVGGELFF,TGCGCCAGCAGCCCCTATGTCCGGGTGGGCGGGGAGCTGTTTTTT
.,.,TRBV29-1,19,TRBJ2-1,CSADRDSRTSRFSYNEQFF,TGCAGCGCTGACAGGGACAGTCGGACTAGCCGTTTTTCCTACAATGAGCAGTTCTTC
few,.,TRBV20-1,13,TRBJ1-6,CSASSQERSPPHF,TGCAGTGCTAGTAGCCAGGAACGGTCACCCCCCCACTTT
.,.,TRBV20-1,13,TRBJ2-7,CSARGHPSYEQYF,TGCAGTGCTAGAGGGCATCCCTCCTACGAGCAGTACTTC
few,.,TRBV28,15,TRBJ2-5,CASSLRRSLGETQYF,TGTGCCTCAAGTTTACGACGGAGTTTAGGAGAGACCCAGTACTTC
.,TRBD2,TRBV5-5,17,TRBJ2-7,CASSLVGRLAGGSEQYF,TGTGCCAGCAGCTTGGTCGGTAGGCTAGCGGGAGGTTCCGAGCAGTACTTC
few,TRBD2,TRBV7-2,16,TRBJ2-1,CASSSTGTSGRNEQFF,TGTGCCAGCAGCTCGACCGGGACTAGCGGGAGGAATGAGCAGTTCTTC
few,TRBD2,TRBV15,14,TRBJ2-7,CATRGSGRAYEQYF,TGTGCCACCAGGGGTAGCGGGAGGGCCTACGAGCAGTACTTC
few,TRBD1,TRBV7-9,14,TRBJ1-2,CASSQQGEGYGYTF,TGTGCCAGCAGCCAACAGGGGGAAGGCTATGGCTACACCTTC
.,.,TRBV7-9,15,TRBJ2-7,CASSLAHAGLYEQYF,TGTGCCAGCAGCTTAGCGCACGCAGGGCTATACGAGCAGTACTTC
few,.,TRBV7-8,14,TRBJ2-1,CASSPQAASDEQFF,TGTGCCAGCAGCCCCCAGGCTGCTAGCGATGAGCAGTTCTTC
few,TRBD2,TRBV7-3,19,TRBJ2-1,CASSLKGGGLAGLNNEQFF,TGTGCCAGCAGCTTAAAGGGAGGGGGACTAGCGGGCCTAAACAATGAGCAGTTCTTC
once,.,TRBV6-5,14,TRBJ1-2,CASSSGSASYGYTF,TGTGCCAGCAGTTCCGGTTCGGCCTCCTATGGCTACACCTTC
.,TRBD2,TRBV20-1,14,TRBJ2-7,CSADGGSSYNEQYF,TGCAGTGCTGACGGGGGGAGCTCCTACAATGAGCAGTACTTC
.,TRBD1,TRBV20-1,13,TRBJ2-7,CSALGQGWYEQYF,TGCAGTGCCCTCGGACAGGGTTGGTACGAGCAGTACTTC
few,.,TRBV3-1,13,TRBJ2-1,CASSQVRGNEQFF,TGTGCCAGCAGCCAAGTCCGCGGTAATGAGCAGTTCTTC
.,TRBD1,TRBV3-1,15,TRBJ2-1,CASSQEIGTVLGQFF,TGTGCCAGCAGCCAAGAGATCGGGACAGTGCTAGGGCAGTTCTTC
.,TRBD1,TRBV12-3/TRBV12-4,16,TRBJ1-2,CASSPRDRPRLYGYTF,TGTGCTAGCAGTCCCCGGGACAGGCCACGACTCTATGGCTACACCTTC
many,.,TRBV27,14,TRBJ2-5,CASSPLDSQETQYF,TGTGCCAGCAGTCCATTGGACAGCCAAGAGACCCAGTACTTC
few,.,TRBV12-3/TRBV12-4,16,TRBJ2-6,CASSNSGISGANVLTF,TGTGCCAGCAGCAATTCAGGGATTTCTGGGGCCAACGTCCTGACTTTC
.,.,TRBV11-2,15,TRBJ1-4,CASSLTSYRDEKLFF,TGTGCCAGCAGCTTAACCTCCTACAGGGATGAAAAACTGTTTTTT
few,.,TRBV12-3/TRBV12-4,14,TRBJ2-7,CASRRGTGSYEQYF,TGTGCCAGCAGGCGTGGAACAGGCTCCTACGAGCAGTACTTC
few,.,TRBV6-1,13,TRBJ2-7,CASSGLSSYEQYF,TGTGCCAGCAGTGGTCTGAGCTCCTACGAGCAGTACTTC
.,.,TRBV6-5,13,TRBJ1-3,CASRLTSGNTIYF,TGTGCCAGCAGACTGACGTCTGGAAACACCATATATTTT
.,TRBD2,TRBV20-1,15,TRBJ2-4,CSARGTSGRRNIQYF,TGCAGTGCTAGAGGGACTAGCGGGAGAAGGAACATTCAGTACTTC